The 24 T cell receptor beta chains below all came from one sample that was sequenced in a study of vaccination and CD4 T cells after COVID-19. Treatment specified: 10-day PBMC culture with coronavirus spike peptide pools or control peptides (ViraFEST assay). Which antigens these TCRs recognize remains unknown. Oncomine TCR Beta short-read sequencing was applied to DNA from cultured CD4+ T cells. Via MiXCR, TCRdb re-called the PCR reads, giving one row per CDR3 protein. The profile shows 11,000 or so distinct CDR3 sequences, around two fifths of them singletons. Sequencing was carried out using CD4+ T cells from blood, cultured in vitro. Receptors originate from a human donor who had recovered from COVID-19.

The rearrangement links TRBV20-1 to TRBJ2-1, with D unclear. Trimming cost V 0 bases and J 8 bases, with 11 bases left between them. Germline V gives CDR1 DFQATT, CDR2 SNEGSKA (reference sequence). The CDR3 has 13 residues. CDR3 coding DNA: TGCAGTGCTAGAGACCATCCGGTGGATGAGCAGTTCTTC. It specifies CSARDHPVDEQFF.

This clonotype was observed a handful of times. The V gene is TRBV6-1, the J gene TRBJ2-4; D gene ambiguous. The CDR3 is 14 residues long. The germline V gene has CDR1 MNHNS and CDR2 SASEGT. V dropped 6 bases and J dropped 0 bases, with 9 bases sitting between them. The CDR3 is CASRDTLAKNIQYF. CDR3 DNA: TGTGCCAGCAGAGACACCCTAGCCAAAAACATTCAGTACTTC.

This clonotype has only a few counts. The chain recombines TRBV21-1 with TRBJ1-1; TRBD1 is the table's D call and was not checked against the DNA. TRBV21-1 represents a pseudogene. The CDR3 totals 17 residues. CDR3 in DNA: TGTGCCAGCAGCAAAGGTCGTTTAGGGGATCAGAACACTGAAGCTTTCTTT. Translated: CASSKGRLGDQNTEAFF.

The genes are TRBV5-1 and TRBJ1-6; D might be TRBD1 (6 bases). Trimming removed 0 bases from V and 10 bases from J, with 8 bases in between. Germline CDR1 is SGHRS and CDR2 is YFSETQ. The CDR3 has 13 amino acids. CDR3 nucleotides: TGCGCCAGCAGCTTGGACAGGGAATCACCCCTCCACTTT. The encoded protein is CASSLDRESPLHF.

The rearrangement links TRBV21-1 to TRBJ2-7; the listed D gene, TRBD1, was not tested against the DNA. TRBV21-1 is reported as a pseudogene. CDR3 length equals 14 residues. The CDR3 sequence is CASSKARATYEQYF. CDR3 DNA sequence: TGTGCCAGCAGCAAGGCCCGGGCAACCTACGAGCAGTACTTC.

V and J are TRBV7-9 and TRBJ2-2; 9 bases line up with TRBD2. Germline trimming cut 3 bases from V and 3 bases from J; bases unmatched to any gene: 11. This CDR3 comprises 18 residues. CDR1 SEHNR and CDR2 FQNEAQ come from the germline V gene (reference sequence). For the CDR3, the DNA is TGTGCCAGCAGCTTTGGCCGCCTGAGCGGGGGGCACACCGGGGAGCTGTTTTTT. Translated, it gives CASSFGRLSGGHTGELFF.

This clonotype has more than one count but fewer than ten. The V gene is TRBV15, the J gene TRBJ2-5, with TRBD2 identical over 10 bases. V was clipped by 0 bases and J by 0 bases; unmatched bases: 13. This CDR3 region has 20 residues. Germline CDR1 is LNHNV and CDR2 is YYDKDF (reference sequence). DNA for the CDR3: TGTGCCACCAGCAGAGATCTTACCGTAGCGGGGGGTGGTCACCAAGAGACCCAGTACTTC. Protein product: CATSRDLTVAGGGHQETQYF.

This clonotype showed up just once. This sequence joins TRBV30 and TRBJ2-5; D ambiguous. The germline CDR1 and CDR2 sequences are GTSNPN and SVGIG (reference sequence). This CDR3 comprises 12 residues. V dropped 5 bases and J dropped 5 bases, with 12 bases sitting between them. The CDR3 here is CAWGSQAETQYF. The CDR3 DNA follows: TGTGCCTGGGGTAGCCAGGCGGAGACCCAGTACTTC.

J is TRBJ2-1 and V is TRBV6-5, with 7 bases lining up with TRBD2. With 0 bases clipped from V and 6 bases from J, the junction kept 8 bases outside the gene matches. The CDR3 length is 16 residues. The germline V gene encodes CDR1 MNHEY and CDR2 SVGAGI. DNA of the CDR3: TGTGCCAGCAGTTACTCGATGGGGGGGGTCCGCAATGAGCAGTTCTTC. Translation gives CASSYSMGGVRNEQFF.

This clonotype was found once. The J gene is TRBJ1-5, the V gene TRBV19; 9 bases map to TRBD1. V was pared by 2 bases and J by 6 bases, with 8 bases of the junction left unmatched. The CDR3 is 16 amino acids. Germline CDR1 is LNHDA and CDR2 is SQIVND (reference sequence). The CDR3 reads CASSIMGGTGFQPQHF. CDR3 nucleotide sequence: TGTGCCAGTAGTATAATGGGCGGGACAGGGTTTCAGCCCCAGCATTTT. The variable domain in full, completed from reference TRBV19 and TRBJ1-5, reads DGGITQSPKYLFRKEGQNVTLSCEQNLNHDAMYWYRQDPGQGLRLIYYSQIVNDFQKGDIAEGYSVSREKKESFPLTVTSAQKNPTAFYLCASSIMGGTGFQPQHFGDGTRLSIL.

The chain uses TRBV6-5 and TRBJ1-6; TRBD1 might be the D (6 bases). Trimming took off 2 bases at V and 7 bases at J, with 9 bases between the two ends. The CDR3 is made up of 14 amino acids. The V gene's germline CDR1 is MNHEY and CDR2 SVGAGI. CDR3 protein: CASSYGGSNSPLHF. The CDR3 nucleotides are TGTGCCAGCAGTTACGGGGGCTCCAATTCACCCCTCCACTTT.

The chain has TRBV6-1 and TRBJ1-2; tentative D call: TRBD1 (6 bases). Germline V CDR1 and CDR2: MNHNS, SASEGT. The CDR3 is 15 amino acids. V dropped 4 bases and J dropped 2 bases, with 14 bases sitting between them. Here the CDR3 reads CASSGPGEGNYGYTF. Here the CDR3 DNA reads TGTGCCAGCAGTGGCCCAGGGGAAGGAAACTATGGCTACACCTTC.

This chain uses TRBV19 with TRBJ1-2; 9 positions agree with TRBD1. V lost 6 bases to trimming and J lost 4 bases; unmatched junction nucleotides: 12. The CDR3 has 16 residues. Germline assignment: CDR1 LNHDA and CDR2 SQIVND (reference sequence). CDR3 in DNA: TGTGCCAGTAGACCCGAGGGACAGGGCACGGCCTATGGCTACACCTTC. Encoded protein: CASRPEGQGTAYGYTF.

The chain employs TRBV5-1 and TRBJ2-3; 9 bases agree with TRBD2. The CDR3 loop spans 17 amino acids. Trimming cost V 0 bases and J 4 bases; bases outside gene matches: 9. From germline, CDR1 is SGHRS and CDR2 YFSETQ. CDR3 sequence (DNA): TGCGCCAGCAGCTTGGCCGGGGCGGGGGGGTCCGCAGATACGCAGTATTTT. This encodes CASSLAGAGGSADTQYF. Filled out from reference TRBV5-1 and TRBJ2-3, the complete variable domain reads KAGVTQTPRYLIKTRGQQVTLSCSPISGHRSVSWYQQTPGQGLQFLFEYFSETQRNKGNFPGRFSGRQFSNSRSEMNVSTLELGDSALYLCASSLAGAGGSADTQYFGPGTRLTVL.

The gene calls are TRBV7-9 and TRBJ2-7, with a possible D match to TRBD2 (5 bases). Germline lookup yields CDR1 SEHNR and CDR2 FQNEAQ (reference sequence). This CDR3 contains 13 residues. V dropped 5 bases and J dropped 2 bases, with 10 bases sitting between them. Written as DNA, the CDR3 is TGTGCCAGCAGCCCGTCGGGGACCTACGAGCAGTACTTC. Protein product: CASSPSGTYEQYF.

The V gene is TRBV5-1, the J gene TRBJ2-5; the match to TRBD1 covers 9 bases. Germline CDR1 SGHRS, CDR2 YFSETQ. Unmatched junction bases numbered 6, after V lost 2 bases and J lost 4 bases. This CDR3 is 15 amino acids long. This CDR3 is CASSLMDRGGETQYF. The CDR3 nucleotides read TGCGCCAGCAGCTTAATGGACAGGGGAGGAGAGACCCAGTACTTC.

The chain is built from TRBV4-1 and TRBJ1-2; no clear D. This CDR3 comprises 16 residues. Germline V lookup: CDR1 MGHRA, CDR2 YSYEKL. Trimming stripped 2 bases from V and 4 bases from J, with 17 bases between. CDR3 DNA sequence: TGCGCCAGCAGCCAACCTACCAGGAGCCGGAGCTATGGCTACACCTTC. Its protein product is CASSQPTRSRSYGYTF.

This sequence joins TRBV7-2 and TRBJ1-5; D is ambiguous. V lost 0 bases and J lost 3, with 6 bases in between. In germline, CDR1 is SGHTA, CDR2 FQGNSA. This CDR3 region has 14 residues. The CDR3 protein is CASSLASHNQPQHF. In nucleotides, the CDR3 is TGTGCCAGCAGCTTAGCGAGTCACAATCAGCCCCAGCATTTT.

This clonotype was seen a handful of times. This sequence joins TRBV19 and TRBJ1-4, with 7 bases that match TRBD1. Per germline, CDR1 LNHDA and CDR2 SQIVND (reference sequence). CDR3 length: 15 amino acids. V shed 3 bases, J shed 7 bases, and the junction held 8 bases outside the gene matches. CDR3 loop: CASSIKGAYGEKLFF. The CDR3 DNA reads as TGTGCCAGTAGTATCAAGGGGGCCTATGGTGAAAAACTGTTTTTT. The complete variable domain, with remaining parts taken from reference TRBV19 and TRBJ1-4, reads DGGITQSPKYLFRKEGQNVTLSCEQNLNHDAMYWYRQDPGQGLRLIYYSQIVNDFQKGDIAEGYSVSREKKESFPLTVTSAQKNPTAFYLCASSIKGAYGEKLFFGSGTQLSVL.

Only a few counts were recorded for this clonotype. The chain recombines TRBV15 with TRBJ1-6, with TRBD1 as a possible D gene (5 bases). The ends were cut back, 0 bases at V and 9 bases at J, with 15 bases in the middle. Germline values: CDR1 LNHNV, CDR2 YYDKDF (reference sequence). This CDR3 is built from 16 residues. The CDR3 bases are TGTGCCACCAGCAGAGATACTTTTATAGGGGTTTCACCCCTCCACTTT. Translation gives CATSRDTFIGVSPLHF.

A few counts support this clonotype. The genes are TRBV5-4 and TRBJ2-5; no clear D gene. V was trimmed by 4 bases and J by 1 base, leaving 11 bases between them. The germline V gene encodes CDR1 SGHNT and CDR2 YYREEE (reference sequence). The CDR3 covers 14 residues. CDR3 nucleotide sequence: TGTGCCAGCAGCGACCCGACAACCCAAGAGACCCAGTACTTC. Encoded protein: CASSDPTTQETQYF.

The chain employs TRBV27 and TRBJ2-3, with D possibly matching TRBD1 (5 bases). The length of the CDR3 is 16 residues. Per the germline V gene, CDR1 is MNHEY and CDR2 is SMNVEV (reference sequence). V was trimmed by 2 bases and J by 3 bases, leaving 15 bases between them. The CDR3 nucleotides are TGTGCCAGCAGTTTACGGGCAGGGCTTCCAACAGATACGCAGTATTTT. Amino acids: CASSLRAGLPTDTQYF.

Within the sample, this clonotype is medium-sized (0.01 to 0.1%). The DNA is left out, because the CDR3 cannot be placed on it with certainty; the CDR3 is given as TCRdb lists it. The chain carries TRBV7-5 and TRBJ1-1; TRBD1, the table's D call, was not compared with the DNA. TRBV7-5 is shown as a pseudogene. The CDR3 is 14 residues long, counting both termini. This CDR3 is CISVSDRGEAEAFF.

This chain joins TRBV29-1 and TRBJ1-2, with no clear D. Trimming removed 2 bases at V and 1 base at J, with 2 bases between. Germline CDR1 and CDR2: SQVTM and ANQGSEA. The CDR3 runs 11 residues. The CDR3: CSVELNYGYTF. For the CDR3, the DNA is TGCAGCGTTGAACTTAACTATGGCTACACCTTC.